The rows below give T cell receptor beta chains drawn from one sample of a study of blood T cell repertoires in COVID-19. The assay was immunoSEQ multiplex PCR, and TCRdb's table has in-frame clones only and misses some. The table records some 150,000 clones, 80% to 90% of them present only once. Sequenced sample: peripheral blood. These receptors originate from a man between 65 and 80 years old with acute or convalescent COVID-19. Each CDR3 is given with its conserved first and last residue. Each record gives: D gene, V gene, clone size, J gene, CDR3 protein, CDR3 DNA. D genes are given only for firm matches. Clone size is stated in some rows and not others, as once, few, many or a class when expanded.

>.|TRBV7-8|.|TRBJ2-7
CASMITYEQYF
TGTGCCAGCATGATAACTTACGAGCAGTACTTC
>.|TRBV5-4|.|TRBJ1-2
CASTRLGESGYTF
TGTGCCAGCACCAGACTCGGGGAATCTGGCTACACCTTC
>.|TRBV6-2/TRBV6-3|.|TRBJ1-4
CASSPSTTNEKLFF
TGTGCCAGCAGCCCAAGCACAACTAATGAAAAACTGTTTTTT
>.|TRBV29-1|.|TRBJ2-2
CSAERSTGELFF
TGCAGCGCCGAGAGGTCAACCGGGGAGCTGTTTTTT
>TRBD1|TRBV18|.|TRBJ2-7
CASSPGTGDYEQYF
TGTGCCAGCTCACCAGGGACAGGAGACTACGAGCAGTACTTC
>TRBD2|TRBV2|few|TRBJ2-1
CASSLLAGYTQYNEQFF
TGTGCCAGCAGTTTACTAGCGGGATATACCCAATACAATGAGCAGTTCTTC
>.|TRBV5-1|.|TRBJ2-7
CASNYQGNGYEQYF
TGCGCCAGCAATTATCAGGGGAACGGCTACGAGCAGTACTTC
>TRBD1|TRBV24-1|few|TRBJ1-4
CATSETTGANEKLFF
TGTGCCACCAGTGAGACGACAGGGGCTAATGAAAAACTGTTTTTT
>.|TRBV29-1|.|TRBJ1-2
CTVGRTDYGYTF
TGCACCGTGGGAAGGACAGACTATGGCTACACCTTC
>.|TRBV6-1|.|TRBJ1-1
CASSEERTEAFF
TGTGCCAGCAGTGAAGAGAGGACTGAAGCTTTCTTT
>TRBD2|TRBV5-1|.|TRBJ2-1
CASSLVAGGYNEQFF
TGCGCCAGCAGCTTGGTAGCGGGAGGCTACAATGAGCAGTTCTTC
>TRBD1|TRBV15|.|TRBJ1-1
CATSRASGTGNTEAFF
TGTGCCACCAGCAGAGCCTCCGGGACAGGGAACACTGAAGCTTTCTTT
>.|TRBV7-2|.|TRBJ2-7
CASSFSGTYEQYF
TGTGCCAGCAGCTTCTCGGGAACCTACGAGCAGTACTTC
>TRBD2|TRBV7-3|.|TRBJ2-1
CASSAGLAGGEQFF
TGTGCCAGCAGCGCGGGACTAGCGGGAGGGGAGCAGTTCTTC
>TRBD1|TRBV30|once|TRBJ1-2
CAGAGDRVRYGYTF
TGTGCCGGCGCCGGGGACAGGGTTCGCTATGGCTACACCTTC
>TRBD1|TRBV10-3|once|TRBJ2-2
CAISVRGPNTGELFF
TGTGCCATCAGTGTAAGGGGGCCGAACACCGGGGAGCTGTTTTTT
>TRBD1|TRBV18|.|TRBJ2-1
CASSPRQGIQYNEQFF
TGTGCCAGCTCACCTAGACAGGGTATCCAATACAATGAGCAGTTCTTC
>.|TRBV5-1|.|TRBJ2-2
CASSLGAAGATGELFF
TGCGCCAGCAGCTTGGGGGCTGCAGGGGCCACCGGGGAGCTGTTTTTT
>TRBD1|TRBV14|.|TRBJ1-1
CASSRQGDTEAFF
TGTGCCAGCAGTCGACAGGGGGACACTGAAGCTTTCTTT
>.|TRBV14|.|TRBJ1-6
CASSQVRSHNSPLHF
TGTGCCAGCAGCCAAGTGAGGAGTCATAATTCACCCCTCCACTTT
>TRBD2|TRBV2|.|TRBJ2-7
CASSETTSGSYEQYF
TGTGCCAGCAGTGAAACGACTAGCGGGAGCTACGAGCAGTACTTC
>TRBD2|TRBV6-5|.|TRBJ2-3
CASRASGSAGNTQYF
TGTGCCAGCAGGGCAAGCGGGAGTGCGGGTAATACGCAGTATTTT
>TRBD1|TRBV7-6|.|TRBJ2-7
CASSLVGQGSYEQYF
TGTGCCAGCAGCTTAGTGGGACAGGGCTCCTACGAGCAGTACTTC
>TRBD2|TRBV7-2|.|TRBJ2-5
CASSLSISAGQETQYF
TGTGCCAGCAGCTTAAGTATTTCAGCGGGACAAGAGACCCAGTACTTC
>TRBD1|TRBV29-1|once|TRBJ2-3
CSGGQGTDTQYF
TGCAGCGGGGGACAGGGAACAGATACGCAGTATTTT
>TRBD2|TRBV27|.|TRBJ2-7
CASSFAGGPYEQYF
TGTGCCAGCAGTTTCGCGGGAGGGCCCTACGAGCAGTACTTC
>.|TRBV4-3|once|TRBJ2-7
CASSQAIQGYEQYF
TGCGCCAGCAGCCAAGCGATACAGGGTTACGAGCAGTACTTC